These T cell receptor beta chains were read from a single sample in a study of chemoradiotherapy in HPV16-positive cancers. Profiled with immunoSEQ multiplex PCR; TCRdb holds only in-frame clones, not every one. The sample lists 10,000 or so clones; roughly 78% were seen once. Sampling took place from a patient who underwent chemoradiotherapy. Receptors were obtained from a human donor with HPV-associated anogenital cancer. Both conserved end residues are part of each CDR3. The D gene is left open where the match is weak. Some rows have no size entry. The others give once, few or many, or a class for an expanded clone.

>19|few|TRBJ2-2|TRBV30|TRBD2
TGTGCCTGGAGAGGGGGGACAGCGCGTGCGGGGGGGCTTGCCGGGGAGCTGTTTTTT
CAWRGGTARAGGLAGELFF
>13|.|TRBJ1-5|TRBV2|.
TGTGCCAGCAGTGAAGAGTTCGGGCAGCCCCAGCATTTT
CASSEEFGQPQHF
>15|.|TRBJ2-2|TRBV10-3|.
TGTGCCATCAGTGAGTACGATGTGGGCTCCGGGGAGCTGTTTTTT
CAISEYDVGSGELFF
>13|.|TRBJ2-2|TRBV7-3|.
TGTGCCAGCAGCTTAACCGTCACCGGGGAGCTGTTTTTT
CASSLTVTGELFF
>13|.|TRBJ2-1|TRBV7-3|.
TGTGCCAGCAGTGAGGGCTCCTACAATGAGCAGTTCTTC
CASSEGSYNEQFF
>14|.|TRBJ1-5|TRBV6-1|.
TGTGCCAGCACCTCGGGGTCTCCCTATCAGCCCCAGCATTTT
CASTSGSPYQPQHF
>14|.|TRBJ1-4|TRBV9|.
TGTGCCAGCAGCGTAGCGGGGGAGGGGGAAAAACTGTTTTTT
CASSVAGEGEKLFF
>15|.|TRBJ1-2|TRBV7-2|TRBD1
TGTGCCAGCAGCTTAGCGGACAGGGGTAGTTGGGGCTACACCTTC
CASSLADRGSWGYTF
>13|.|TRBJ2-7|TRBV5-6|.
TGTGCCAGCAGCTTGCAGGGCCCCTACGAGCAGTACTTC
CASSLQGPYEQYF
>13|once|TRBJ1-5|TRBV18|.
TGTGCCAGCTCGGAGGGGCAGGGGATGGCCCAGCATTTT
CASSEGQGMAQHF
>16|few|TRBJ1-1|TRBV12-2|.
TGTGCAAGTCGCTCACACCGGACAGGGGAGAACACTGAAGCTTTCTTT
CASRSHRTGENTEAFF
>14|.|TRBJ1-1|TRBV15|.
TGTGCCACCACCCTAGGGGGGGGAGGAACTGAAGCTTTCTTT
CATTLGGGGTEAFF
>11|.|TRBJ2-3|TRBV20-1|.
TGCAGTGCCAGCTACACAGATACGCAGTATTTT
CSASYTDTQYF
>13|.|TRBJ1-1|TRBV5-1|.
TGCGCCAGCAGCTTGGTTCAGAATGGTGAAGCTTTCTTT
CASSLVQNGEAFF
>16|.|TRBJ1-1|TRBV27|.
TGTGCCAGCAGTTTAGAGGGGGGTCCCATGAACACTGAAGCTTTCTTT
CASSLEGGPMNTEAFF
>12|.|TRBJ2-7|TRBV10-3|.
TGTGCCATCAGTGAAGAGGACGGGGGGCAGTACTTC
CAISEEDGGQYF
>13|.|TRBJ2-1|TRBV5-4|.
TGTGCCAGCAGCTTGGTAAGGGGGGGAGAACAGTTCTTC
CASSLVRGGEQFF
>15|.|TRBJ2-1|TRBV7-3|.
TGTGCCAGCAGCACCCAGGGAGGACGTTACAATGAGCAGTTCTTC
CASSTQGGRYNEQFF
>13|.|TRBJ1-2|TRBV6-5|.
TGTGCCAGCAGTTACTCGGCTGACTATGGCTACACCTTC
CASSYSADYGYTF
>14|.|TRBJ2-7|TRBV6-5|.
TGTGCCAGCAGTTACTCGAGGAGCACCTACGAGCAGTACTTC
CASSYSRSTYEQYF
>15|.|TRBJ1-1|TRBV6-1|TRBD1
TGTGCCAGCAGTCGGGACAGGGGAATGAACACTGAAGCTTTCTTT
CASSRDRGMNTEAFF
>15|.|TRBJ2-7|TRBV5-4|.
TGTGCCAGCCGCCGTGCAGAGTTGGGCTCCTACGAGCAGTACTTC
CASRRAELGSYEQYF
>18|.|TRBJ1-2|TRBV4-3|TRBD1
TGCGCCAGCAGCCAAGAGGTCGTCGGCAGGGGGCGATACTATGGCTACACCTTC
CASSQEVVGRGRYYGYTF
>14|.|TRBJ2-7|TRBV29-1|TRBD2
TGCAGCGTTGGGTCGACTAGCGGGCGAGGAGAGCAGTACTTC
CSVGSTSGRGEQYF
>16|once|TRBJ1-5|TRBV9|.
TGTGCCAGCAGCCCTCCGGGGGGGCAGAGCAATCAGCCCCAGCATTTT
CASSPPGGQSNQPQHF
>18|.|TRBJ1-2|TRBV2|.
TGTGCCAGCAGTGAAGTCGGGAACACGATCCTTAACAACTATGGCTACACCTTC
CASSEVGNTILNNYGYTF
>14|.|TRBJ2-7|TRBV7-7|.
TGTGCTAGCAGCTTGGGGCAGAGTTCACTTGAGCAGTACTTC
CASSLGQSSLEQYF
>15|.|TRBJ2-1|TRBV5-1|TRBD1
TGCGCCAGCAGCTTGGGGACAGGGGAGATGGGTGAGCAGTTCTTC
CASSLGTGEMGEQFF